This is a list of T cell receptor beta chains from one sample in a study of blood T cell repertoires in COVID-19. The data were produced by immunoSEQ multiplex PCR, yet TCRdb's version contains in-frame clones alone and is incomplete. The table lists under 85,000 clones, roughly 80% of them singletons. The sample consisted of peripheral blood. These receptors all come from a human donor in a cohort sampled during active COVID-19. Each CDR3 is given with its conserved first and last residue. D genes are given only for firm matches. Size tells how often a clone was seen (once, few, many) or the class of an expanded clone, and some rows leave it out.

CDR3 DNA	CDR3 protein	D gene	J gene	CDR3 length	clone size	V gene
TGTGCCAGCAGCCCACAGGGGGGCAAGTACGAGCAGTACTTC	CASSPQGGKYEQYF	TRBD1	TRBJ2-7	14	.	TRBV6-2/TRBV6-3
TGTGCCAGCAGGCGGACAGCCGGAAACACCATATATTTT	CASRRTAGNTIYF	.	TRBJ1-3	13	.	TRBV11-3
TGTGCCAGCAGTTTAAGGGCTAGCGGGGGGGGTGAGCAGTTCTTC	CASSLRASGGGEQFF	TRBD2	TRBJ2-1	15	.	TRBV27
TGTGCCACCACCACACTAACGGGACACCCACCCTACGAGCAGTACTTC	CATTTLTGHPPYEQYF	.	TRBJ2-7	16	.	TRBV27
TGTGCCAGCTCACCACTTCTAGCGGGGTCCAGCGGGGAGCTGTTTTTT	CASSPLLAGSSGELFF	TRBD2	TRBJ2-2	16	few	TRBV18
TGTGCCAGCTCACCACCTGCGTTTAACTATGGCTACACCTTC	CASSPPAFNYGYTF	.	TRBJ1-2	14	.	TRBV18
TGTGCCAGCAGCGCGCAGGGTAGCAATCAGCCCCAGCATTTT	CASSAQGSNQPQHF	.	TRBJ1-5	14	few	TRBV9
TGTGCCATCAGTGAGCGGACAGGGGGAGAGACCCAGTACTTC	CAISERTGGETQYF	TRBD1	TRBJ2-5	14	.	TRBV10-3
TGTGCCAGCAGCTCGGAGGGGGAGGGCTATGGCTACACCTTC	CASSSEGEGYGYTF	.	TRBJ1-2	14	few	TRBV5-5
TGTGCCAGCAGCTTACGGGGCACTGAAGCTTTCTTT	CASSLRGTEAFF	.	TRBJ1-1	12	few	TRBV11-2
TGTGCCAGCAGCTCAATGAGAGAGGGCAGGTTCAATCAGCCCCAGCATTTT	CASSSMREGRFNQPQHF	.	TRBJ1-5	17	.	TRBV6-2/TRBV6-3
TGCGCCAGCAGCCAAACGACAGGGATCACTGAAGCTTTCTTT	CASSQTTGITEAFF	TRBD1	TRBJ1-1	14	.	TRBV4-3